The 21 T cell receptor beta chains below come from one sample, sequenced in a study of regulatory and conventional T cells in RAG deficiency. The sorted regulatory T cells were CD4+, CD25-high and CD127-low, with genomic DNA sequenced. Measured with immunoSEQ multiplex PCR; TCRdb has only the in-frame clones, and not every one. The table has tens of thousands of clones, around nine tenths seen once. In addition, the sample was reused for a study of regulatory T cells. As that study records: The primer mix had 52 TRBV and 13 TRBJ primers.

The sequenced material came from Tregs sorted from blood. Receptors originate from a human donor in good health.

This clone was detected only once. The chain joins TRBV6-1 to TRBJ2-2; the D is unclear. Trimming left V 7 bases short and J 5 bases short, with 11 bases between. The CDR3 sequence is 13 residues long. Germline assignment: CDR1 MNHNS and CDR2 SASEGT. The chain's CDR3 is CASTPYTTGELFF. The DNA of the CDR3 is TGTGCCAGCACTCCCTATACTACCGGGGAGCTGTTTTTT.

V usage is TRBV9 and J usage is TRBJ1-1; 8 bases fit TRBD1. The CDR3 is made up of 13 amino acids. Germline values: CDR1 SGDLS, CDR2 YYNGEE. The ends lost 0 bases at V and 10 bases at J; junction bases unmatched: 5. Here the CDR3 DNA reads TGTGCCAGCAGCGTAGCAGGGGGCTCGAGAGCTTTCTTT. Its protein is CASSVAGGSRAFF.

This clone turned up a few times. The CDR3 protein is CASSLVSDFRNYEQYF. CDR3 sequence (DNA): TGTGCCAGCAGCTTAGTATCGGACTTTCGCAACTACGAGCAGTACTTC. The chain recombines TRBV7-2 with TRBJ2-7, with D possibly matching TRBD2 (5 bases). The germline V gene has CDR1 SGHTA and CDR2 FQGNSA. This CDR3 is built from 16 residues. Between the trimmed V and J ends, which lost 1 base and 3 bases, there was a span of 16 bases.

The V gene is TRBV5-8, the J gene TRBJ2-3, with TRBD1 matching over 10 bases. This CDR3 is 15 amino acids long. Germline V gene data show CDR1 as SGHTS and CDR2 as YDEGEE. J lost 5 bases, V lost 6 bases, and 9 bases had no gene match. CDR3 in amino acids: CASNRQGARKDTQYF. The DNA for the CDR3 is TGTGCCAGCAACCGACAGGGGGCAAGGAAAGATACGCAGTATTTT.

This chain's CDR3 is CASSAQGTSGGPGTGELFF. Written as DNA, the CDR3 is TGTGCCAGCAGCGCTCAGGGGACTAGCGGGGGGCCGGGTACCGGGGAGCTGTTTTTT. The chain couples TRBV9 to TRBJ2-2, with 15 bases fitting TRBD2. The junction had 11 bases not matched to a gene; V was cut back by 3 bases and J by 5 bases. The CDR3 extends over 19 amino acids. Germline-derived CDR1 and CDR2 are SGDLS and YYNGEE.

CDR3 in amino acids: CATSRDRALSPGQEMGNTIYF. DNA for the CDR3: TGTGCCACCAGCAGAGATCGGGCCCTAAGTCCGGGACAGGAGATGGGAAACACCATATATTTT. The chain is built from TRBV15 and TRBJ1-3, with 8 positions matching TRBD1. With V trimmed by 0 bases and J by 4 bases, 20 bases remained unmatched. The CDR3 has 21 residues. Germline V gene sequence: CDR1 LNHNV, CDR2 YYDKDF (reference sequence).

The chain carries TRBV6-1 and TRBJ2-7; 12 bases are a match to TRBD1. The CDR3 totals 12 residues. CDR1 and CDR2 from the germline V gene are MNHNS and SASEGT. CDR3: CASKRDRGLASV. The CDR3 DNA is TGTGCCAGCAAGCGGGACAGGGGGCTTGCTAGCGTA.

The chain couples TRBV5-1 to TRBJ2-3; tentative D call: TRBD1 (5 bases). Trimming took off 1 base at V and 5 bases at J, with 5 bases between the two ends. Per germline, CDR1 SGHRS and CDR2 YFSETQ. The CDR3 extends over 12 amino acids. CDR3 DNA sequence: TGCGCCAGCAGCTTGCAGGGAGATACGCAGTATTTT. Protein product: CASSLQGDTQYF. The variable domain in full, with the rest retrieved from reference TRBV5-1 and TRBJ2-3, is KAGVTQTPRYLIKTRGQQVTLSCSPISGHRSVSWYQQTPGQGLQFLFEYFSETQRNKGNFPGRFSGRQFSNSRSEMNVSTLELGDSALYLCASSLQGDTQYFGPGTRLTVL.

This sequence joins TRBV5-6 and TRBJ2-5; TRBD2 aligns across 11 bases. V was pared by 1 base and J by 3 bases, with 2 bases of the junction left unmatched. CDR1 is SGHDT and CDR2 is YYEEEE in the germline V gene. The CDR3 consists of 15 residues. This chain's CDR3 is CASSLLAGGKETQYF. For the CDR3, the DNA is TGTGCCAGCAGCTTGCTAGCGGGGGGCAAAGAGACCCAGTACTTC.

This clone was detected only once. The chain links TRBV15 to TRBJ1-6; TRBD1 matches 10 bases. The CDR3 runs 22 residues. V shed 2 bases, J shed 6 bases, and the junction held 22 bases outside the gene matches. Looked up from germline, CDR1 is LNHNV and CDR2 is YYDKDF (reference sequence). The CDR3 reads CATSRSTRQGALLWPLNSPLHF. CDR3 bases: TGTGCCACCAGCAGATCTACGCGACAGGGGGCTTTATTATGGCCTCTTAATTCACCCCTCCACTTT.

V is TRBV9 and J is TRBJ2-2; TRBD2 agrees at 13 bases. Germline CDR1 SGDLS, CDR2 YYNGEE. V was clipped by 3 bases and J by 1 base; unmatched bases: 6. The length of the CDR3 is 18 residues. CDR3 in amino acids: CASSAGLAGAGNTGELFF. The CDR3 DNA is TGTGCCAGCAGCGCAGGACTAGCGGGGGCGGGGAACACCGGGGAGCTGTTTTTT.

The chain is built from TRBV4-2 and TRBJ1-1, with D possibly TRBD1 on 5 matching bases. Per the germline V gene, CDR1 is LGHNA and CDR2 is YNFKEQ. V was trimmed by 2 bases and J by 0 bases, leaving 7 bases between them. The CDR3 runs to 14 residues. This chain's CDR3 is CASSQTGLNTEAFF. The CDR3 DNA reads TGTGCCAGCAGCCAAACAGGTTTGAACACTGAAGCTTTCTTT.

V usage is TRBV11-2 and J usage is TRBJ1-5; D gene unclear. CDR1 is SGHAT, CDR2 FQNNGV, per germline. This CDR3 comprises 13 residues. V lost 3 bases, J lost 4 bases, and 7 bases lay in between. The CDR3 coding sequence is TGTGCCAGCAGCTTGGGTACTAATCAGCCCCAGCATTTT. Residues: CASSLGTNQPQHF.

The chain couples TRBV19 to TRBJ1-4, with a possible D match to TRBD1 (5 bases). CDR1 and CDR2 (germline): LNHDA, SQIVND (reference sequence). The CDR3 covers 15 residues. Trimming removed 3 bases at V and 7 bases at J, with 15 bases between. CDR3 protein: CASSISGRVAEKLFF. Written as DNA, the CDR3 is TGTGCCAGTAGTATCTCCGGCAGGGTCGCTGAAAAACTGTTTTTT.

V gene TRBV6-1 combines with J gene TRBJ1-1, with unresolved D. Trimming removed 3 bases at V and 4 bases at J, with 12 bases between. This CDR3 has 14 amino acids. Germline V lookup: CDR1 MNHNS, CDR2 SASEGT. CDR3 protein: CASSDTAQGTEAFF. Written as DNA, the CDR3 is TGTGCCAGCAGTGACACTGCCCAAGGCACTGAAGCTTTCTTT.

The rearrangement links TRBV28 to TRBJ1-3; unclear D gene. The CDR3 contains 14 residues. The V end lost 4 bases, the J end lost 4 bases, and 11 bases lay between the germline ends. CDR1 and CDR2 (germline): MDHEN, SYDVKM. As DNA, the CDR3 is TGTGCCAGCAGTTCGACCGGGCGAGGAAACACCATATATTTT. This codes for CASSSTGRGNTIYF.

The chain employs TRBV18 and TRBJ2-6; possibly TRBD2 for D (5 bases). Germline lookup yields CDR1 KGHSH and CDR2 LQKENI. The CDR3 loop spans 16 amino acids. Trimming took off 0 bases at V and 2 bases at J, with 8 bases between the two ends. The CDR3 region is CASSPPRGTGANVLTF. DNA for the CDR3: TGTGCCAGCTCACCACCGAGAGGGACTGGGGCCAACGTCCTGACTTTC.

About this clone itself: The germline gene is not matched at one end of the junction; a read error may be the cause. The chain joins TRBV28 to TRBJ1-2; D not resolved. The V gene's germline CDR1 is MDHEN and CDR2 SYDVKM. CDR3 size: 15 residues. This CDR3 is CAGSSGRHPNYGYTF. As DNA, the CDR3 is TGTGCCGGCAGTTCTGGGAGACATCCTAACTATGGCTACACCTTC.

This clone was picked up a small number of times. V usage is TRBV6-5 and J usage is TRBJ1-1; the match to TRBD1 covers 7 bases. This CDR3 is 14 amino acids long. The germline CDR1 and CDR2 sequences are MNHEY and SVGAGI. Losses at the gene ends were 7 bases for V and 5 bases for J; bases not matched to a gene: 10. CDR3 amino acids: CASMAGGWVTEAFF. Here the CDR3 DNA reads TGTGCCAGCATGGCAGGGGGTTGGGTAACTGAAGCTTTCTTT.

The chain couples TRBV9 to TRBJ2-3; D remains ambiguous. V gave up 0 bases and J gave up 4 bases, with 12 bases separating them. The CDR3 contains 15 residues. Germline CDR1 is SGDLS and CDR2 is YYNGEE. In DNA, the CDR3 is TGTGCCAGCAGCGTAGTTGCGGTTGGATCAGATACGCAGTATTTT. Encoded protein: CASSVVAVGSDTQYF.

The chain has TRBV27 and TRBJ2-7; 9 bases line up with TRBD2. The CDR3 is 15 amino acids. Germline CDR1 and CDR2: MNHEY and SMNVEV (reference sequence). With 4 bases clipped from V and 2 bases from J, the junction kept 6 bases outside the gene matches. As DNA, the CDR3 is TGTGCCAGCAGTTCTCTTGCGGGGGGGCCCTACGAGCAGTACTTC. Encoded protein: CASSSLAGGPYEQYF.